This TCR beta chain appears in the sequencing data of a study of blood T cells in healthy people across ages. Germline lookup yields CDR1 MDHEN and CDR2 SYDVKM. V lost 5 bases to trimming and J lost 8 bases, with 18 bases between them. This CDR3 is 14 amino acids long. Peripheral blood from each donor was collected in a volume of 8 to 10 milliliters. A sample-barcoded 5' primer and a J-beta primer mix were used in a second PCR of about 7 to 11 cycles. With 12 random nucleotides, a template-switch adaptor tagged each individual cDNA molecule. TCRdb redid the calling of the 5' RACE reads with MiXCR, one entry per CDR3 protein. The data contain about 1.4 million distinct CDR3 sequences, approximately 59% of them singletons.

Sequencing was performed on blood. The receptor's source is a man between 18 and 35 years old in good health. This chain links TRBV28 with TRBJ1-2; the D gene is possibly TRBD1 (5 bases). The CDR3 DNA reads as TGTGCCAGCAGTGAACAGGCAGAAGGACGCGGCTACACCTTC. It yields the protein CASSEQAEGRGYTF.